This is a list of T cell receptor beta chains from one sample in a study of blood T cell repertoires in COVID-19. TCRdb keeps only in-frame clones here, not all; method: immunoSEQ multiplex PCR. The table lists around 300,000 clones, approximately 92% of them singletons. The sample consisted of PBMCs or T cells enriched from blood (not recorded which). All receptors derive from a woman aged 18-29 years who had recovered from COVID-19. Each CDR3 is given with its conserved first and last residue. Each record gives: clone size, CDR3 length, J gene, V gene, D gene, CDR3 protein, CDR3 DNA. A D gene is named only where the DNA matches it firmly. Clone size is not always given. Where it is, it says once, few, many or a class for expanded clones.

>NA|13|TRBJ2-5|TRBV12-3/TRBV12-4|TRBD2
CASSLTSVETQYF
TGTGCCAGCAGTCTTACTAGCGTGGAGACCCAGTACTTC
>NA|12|TRBJ1-5|TRBV29-1|TRBD1
CSVTTGNQPQHF
TGCAGCGTGACGACAGGGAATCAGCCCCAGCATTTT
>NA|15|TRBJ2-3|TRBV15|NA
CATSATSSGTDTQYF
TGTGCCACCAGCGCAACTTCCTCGGGCACAGATACGCAGTATTTT
>NA|15|TRBJ2-5|TRBV19|NA
CASSPRQTPQETQYF
TGTGCCAGTAGTCCGCGACAGACCCCCCAAGAGACCCAGTACTTC
>NA|14|TRBJ1-5|TRBV6-1|NA
CASSEGAGDQPQHF
TGTGCCAGCAGTGAAGGGGCAGGGGATCAGCCCCAGCATTTT
>NA|13|TRBJ1-2|TRBV28|TRBD1
CASSLDRSYGYTF
TGTGCCAGCAGTCTGGACAGGTCCTATGGCTACACCTTC
>NA|14|TRBJ1-1|TRBV19|NA
CASSNQAWDTEAFF
TGTGCCAGTAGCAACCAGGCCTGGGACACTGAAGCTTTCTTT
>NA|12|TRBJ2-5|TRBV5-4|NA
CAAGGPEETQYF
TGTGCAGCCGGGGGGCCAGAAGAGACCCAGTACTTC
>NA|14|TRBJ2-7|TRBV6-5|NA
CASSYSPGVAEQYF
TGTGCCAGCAGTTACTCGCCAGGGGTGGCGGAGCAGTACTTC
>NA|19|TRBJ2-1|TRBV5-1|TRBD2
CASSTPPLKRGLSYNEQFF
TGCGCCAGCAGCACTCCCCCCCTAAAGCGGGGGCTTTCTTACAATGAGCAGTTCTTC
>NA|17|TRBJ1-4|TRBV4-1|NA
CASTGVGGATAREKLFF
TGCGCCAGCACCGGGGTCGGTGGCGCGACTGCCCGTGAAAAACTGTTTTTT
>few|14|TRBJ1-2|TRBV5-1|TRBD1
CASSYRQGSDGYTF
TGCGCCAGCAGCTACCGACAGGGGTCGGATGGCTACACCTTC
>NA|15|TRBJ2-3|TRBV5-5|TRBD2
CASSLGWGGGDTQYF
TGTGCCAGCAGCTTGGGGTGGGGCGGGGGAGATACGCAGTATTTT
>NA|15|TRBJ1-5|TRBV5-1|TRBD1
CASSWTGGVNQPQHF
TGCGCCAGCAGCTGGACAGGGGGGGTCAATCAGCCCCAGCATTTT
>NA|13|TRBJ1-2|TRBV7-6|NA
CASSLTDSDGYTF
TGTGCCAGCAGCCTTACCGACAGTGACGGCTACACCTTC
>NA|14|TRBJ2-1|TRBV6-5|NA
CASSLGTVYNEQFF
TGTGCCAGCAGTTTGGGGACTGTTTACAATGAGCAGTTCTTC
>NA|16|TRBJ2-5|TRBV5-6|NA
CASSLVQGTFQETQYF
TGTGCCAGCAGCTTGGTACAGGGGACTTTTCAAGAGACCCAGTACTTC